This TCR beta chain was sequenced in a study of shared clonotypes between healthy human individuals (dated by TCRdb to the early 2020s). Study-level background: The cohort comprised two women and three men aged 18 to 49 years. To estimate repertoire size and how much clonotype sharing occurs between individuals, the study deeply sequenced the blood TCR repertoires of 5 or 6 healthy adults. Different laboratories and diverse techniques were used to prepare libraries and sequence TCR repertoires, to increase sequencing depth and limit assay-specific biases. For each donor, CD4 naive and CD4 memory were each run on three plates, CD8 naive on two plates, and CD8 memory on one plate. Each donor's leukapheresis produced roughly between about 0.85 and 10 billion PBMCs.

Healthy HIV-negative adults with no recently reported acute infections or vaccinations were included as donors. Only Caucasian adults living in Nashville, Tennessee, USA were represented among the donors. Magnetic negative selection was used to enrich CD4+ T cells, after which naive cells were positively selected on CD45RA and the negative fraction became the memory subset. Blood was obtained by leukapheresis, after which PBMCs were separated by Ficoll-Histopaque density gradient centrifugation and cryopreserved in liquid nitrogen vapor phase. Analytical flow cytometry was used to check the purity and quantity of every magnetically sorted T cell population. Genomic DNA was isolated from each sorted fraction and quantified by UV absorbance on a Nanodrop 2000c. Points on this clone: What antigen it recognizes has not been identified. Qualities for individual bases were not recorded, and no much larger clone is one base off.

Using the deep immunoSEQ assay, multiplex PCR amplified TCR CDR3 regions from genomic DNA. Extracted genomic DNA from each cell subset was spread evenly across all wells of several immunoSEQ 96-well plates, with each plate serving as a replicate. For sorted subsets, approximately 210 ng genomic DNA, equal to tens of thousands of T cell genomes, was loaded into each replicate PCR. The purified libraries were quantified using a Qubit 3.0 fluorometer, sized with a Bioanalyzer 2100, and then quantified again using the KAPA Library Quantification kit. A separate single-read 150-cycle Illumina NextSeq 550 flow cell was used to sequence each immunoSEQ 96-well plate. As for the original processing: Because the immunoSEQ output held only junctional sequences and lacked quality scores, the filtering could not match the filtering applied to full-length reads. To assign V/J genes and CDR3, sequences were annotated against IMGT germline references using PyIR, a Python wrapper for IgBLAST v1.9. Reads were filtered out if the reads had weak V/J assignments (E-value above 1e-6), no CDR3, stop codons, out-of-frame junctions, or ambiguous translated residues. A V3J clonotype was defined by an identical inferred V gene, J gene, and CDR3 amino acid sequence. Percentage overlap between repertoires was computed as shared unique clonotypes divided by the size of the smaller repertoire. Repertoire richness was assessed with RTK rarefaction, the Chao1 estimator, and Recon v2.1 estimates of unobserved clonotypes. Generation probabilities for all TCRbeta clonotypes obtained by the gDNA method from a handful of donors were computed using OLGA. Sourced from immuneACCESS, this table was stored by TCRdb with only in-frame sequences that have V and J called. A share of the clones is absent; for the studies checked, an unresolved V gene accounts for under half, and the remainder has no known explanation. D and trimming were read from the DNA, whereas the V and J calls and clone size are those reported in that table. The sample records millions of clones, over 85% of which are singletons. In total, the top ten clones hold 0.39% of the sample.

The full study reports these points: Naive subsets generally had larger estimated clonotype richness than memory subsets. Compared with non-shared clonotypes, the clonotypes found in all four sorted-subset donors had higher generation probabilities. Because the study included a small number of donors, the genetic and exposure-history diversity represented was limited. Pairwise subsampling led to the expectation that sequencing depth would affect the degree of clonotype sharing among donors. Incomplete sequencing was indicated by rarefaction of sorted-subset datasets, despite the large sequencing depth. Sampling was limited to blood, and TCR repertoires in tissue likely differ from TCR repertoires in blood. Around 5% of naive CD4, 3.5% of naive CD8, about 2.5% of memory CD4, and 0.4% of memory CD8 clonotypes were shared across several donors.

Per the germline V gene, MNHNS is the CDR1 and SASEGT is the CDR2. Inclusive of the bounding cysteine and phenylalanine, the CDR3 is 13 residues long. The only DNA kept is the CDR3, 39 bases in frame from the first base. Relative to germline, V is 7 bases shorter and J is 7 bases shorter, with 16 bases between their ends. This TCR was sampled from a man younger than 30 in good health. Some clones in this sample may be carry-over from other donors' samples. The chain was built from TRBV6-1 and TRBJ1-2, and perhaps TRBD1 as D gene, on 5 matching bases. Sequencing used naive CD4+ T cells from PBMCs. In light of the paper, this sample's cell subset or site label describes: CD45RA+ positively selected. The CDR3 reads CASTRGQGGGYTF. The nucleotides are TGTGCCAGCACCCGCGGGCAGGGAGGTGGCTACACCTTC.